This T cell receptor (beta chain) was captured by sequencing in a study of shared clonotypes between healthy human individuals (dated by TCRdb to about 2020). A note on the overall study: Two women and a few men aged 18 to 49 years were included in the cohort. To estimate repertoire size and how much clonotypes are shared between individuals, the study performed deep sequencing of blood TCR repertoires from roughly five healthy adults. Leukapheresis yielded between about 0.9 and 9.5 billion PBMCs per donor. For each donor, CD4 naive and CD4 memory were each run on three plates, CD8 naive on two plates, and CD8 memory on one plate. To increase sequencing depth and limit assay-specific biases, TCR repertoire library preparation and sequencing were carried out by different laboratories using diverse techniques.

The donors were healthy, HIV-negative adults who had no recently reported acute infections or vaccinations. All donors were Caucasian adults living in Nashville, Tennessee, USA. CD4+ T cells were enriched by magnetic negative selection, after which naive cells were positively selected on CD45RA and the negative fraction was taken as the memory subset. Blood was collected by leukapheresis, and PBMCs were isolated by Ficoll-Histopaque density gradient centrifugation and then cryopreserved in liquid nitrogen vapor phase. Analytical flow cytometry was used to check the purity and quantity of every magnetically sorted T cell population. Each sorted fraction had its genomic DNA isolated and then quantified by UV absorbance on a Nanodrop 2000c. CDR1 SGHRS and CDR2 YFSETQ were looked up in the germline V gene. Including cysteine and phenylalanine, the CDR3 has 14 amino acids. Only CDR3 DNA remains: 42 bases, in frame from the first base. The V end loses 0 bases and the J end loses 4 bases, and a stretch of 8 bases separates them.

Here is what the overall study found, with its caveats: When a handful of donors were compared, the shared fraction of clonotypes was 5% to 6.5% for naive CD4, more than 3% for naive CD8, 2.3% for memory CD4, and 0.3% to 0.5% for memory CD8. Because the study included only a small number of donors, the genetic and exposure-history diversity represented was limited. Naive subsets generally had larger estimated clonotype richness than memory subsets. Rarefaction of sorted-subset datasets indicated incomplete sequencing despite the large sequencing depth. Based on pairwise subsampling, the degree of clonotype sharing among donors was expected to be affected by sequencing depth. Compared with non-shared clonotypes, the clonotypes found in all four sorted-subset donors had higher generation probabilities. Sampling was restricted to blood, and TCR repertoires in tissue are likely to differ from TCR repertoires in blood.

Using the deep immunoSEQ assay, multiplex PCR amplified TCR CDR3 regions from genomic DNA. For each cell subset, the extracted genomic DNA was distributed evenly across all wells of several immunoSEQ 96-well plates, and each plate served as one replicate. For sorted subsets, 150 to 250 ng of genomic DNA, equivalent to around 30,000 T cell genomes, went into each replicate PCR. Purified libraries were measured with a Qubit 3.0 fluorometer, size-checked on a Bioanalyzer 2100, and measured again with the KAPA Library Quantification kit. Every immunoSEQ 96-well plate was sequenced on a separate single-read 150-cycle Illumina NextSeq 550 flow cell. For the original study's pipeline: Because the immunoSEQ output held only junctional sequences and lacked quality scores, the filtering could not match the filtering applied to full-length reads. To assign V/J genes and CDR3, sequences were annotated against IMGT germline references using PyIR, a Python wrapper for IgBLAST v1.9. Reads were removed for weak V/J assignments (E-value above 1e-6), missing CDR3, stop codons, out-of-frame junctions, or ambiguous translated residues. V3J clonotypes were defined by identical inferred V gene, J gene, and CDR3 amino acid sequence. Percentage overlap between repertoires was computed as shared unique clonotypes divided by the size of the smaller repertoire. Repertoire richness was assessed with RTK rarefaction, the Chao1 estimator, and Recon v2.1 estimates of unobserved clonotypes. Generation probabilities were computed with OLGA for all TCRbeta clonotypes obtained by the gDNA method from a few donors. Entries here come from immuneACCESS through TCRdb and include only in-frame sequences with V and J called. Some clones fail to appear in such tables; in the studies checked, an unresolved V gene covers under half of the shortfall, and the cause of the remainder is unknown. V, J and clone size are those of that table, while D and trimming were read from the DNA. The sample data list approximately 720,000 clones, and more than 70% of these were observed just once. Jointly, the top ten make up approximately 2% of the sample.

In this sample, this clone turned up a few times. Its target antigen remains unknown. Base qualities are missing; no much larger clone stands one base away. The sample holds other DNA sequences that translate to the same CDR3. Material for sequencing was memory CD4+ T cells sorted from blood. The sample's cell subset or site label, decoded: CD45RA-negative fraction. Recombination connected TRBV5-1 to TRBJ1-5; the D segment could be TRBD1, given 5 matching bases. The sequence was collected from a woman under 40 in good health. This receptor carries the CDR3 CASSLGEGNQPQHF. The bases read TGCGCCAGCAGCTTGGGGGAGGGGAATCAGCCCCAGCATTTT.